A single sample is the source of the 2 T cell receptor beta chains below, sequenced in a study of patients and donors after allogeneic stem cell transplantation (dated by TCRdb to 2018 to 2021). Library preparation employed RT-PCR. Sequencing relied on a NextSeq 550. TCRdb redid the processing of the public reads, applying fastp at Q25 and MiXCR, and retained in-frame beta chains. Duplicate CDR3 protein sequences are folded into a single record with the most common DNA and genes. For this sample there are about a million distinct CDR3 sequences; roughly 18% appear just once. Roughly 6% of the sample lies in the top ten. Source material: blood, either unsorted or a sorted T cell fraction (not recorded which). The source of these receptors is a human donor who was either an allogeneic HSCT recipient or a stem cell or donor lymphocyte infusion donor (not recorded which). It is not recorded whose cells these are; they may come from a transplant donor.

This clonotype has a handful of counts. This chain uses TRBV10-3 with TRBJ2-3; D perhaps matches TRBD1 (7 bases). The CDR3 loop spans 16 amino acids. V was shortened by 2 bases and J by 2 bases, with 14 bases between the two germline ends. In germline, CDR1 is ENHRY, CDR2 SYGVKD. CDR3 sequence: CAISEGGDRNTDTQYF. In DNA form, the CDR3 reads TGTGCCATCAGTGAGGGCGGGGACAGAAACACAGATACGCAGTATTTT.

The CDR3 protein is CASSSSGLTDTQYF. In nucleotides, the CDR3 is TGTGCCAGCAGTTCCAGCGGACTCACAGATACGCAGTATTTT. The chain recombines TRBV6-2 or TRBV6-3 with TRBJ2-3; tentative D call: TRBD2 (5 bases). The CDR3 consists of 14 residues. Trimming stripped 4 bases from V and 2 bases from J, with 10 bases between. Germline lookup yields CDR1 MNHEY and CDR2 SVGEGT.